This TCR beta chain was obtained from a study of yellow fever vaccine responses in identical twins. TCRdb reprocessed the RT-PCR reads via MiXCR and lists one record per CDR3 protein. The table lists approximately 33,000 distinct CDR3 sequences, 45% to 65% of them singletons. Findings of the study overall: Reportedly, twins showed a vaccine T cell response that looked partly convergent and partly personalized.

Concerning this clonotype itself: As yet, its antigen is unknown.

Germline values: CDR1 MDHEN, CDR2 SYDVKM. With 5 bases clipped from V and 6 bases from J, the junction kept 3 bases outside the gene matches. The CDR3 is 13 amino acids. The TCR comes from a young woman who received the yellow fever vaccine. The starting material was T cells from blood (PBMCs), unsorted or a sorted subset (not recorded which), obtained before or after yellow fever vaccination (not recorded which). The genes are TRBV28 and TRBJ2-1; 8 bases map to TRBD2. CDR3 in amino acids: CASSPGGLNEQFF. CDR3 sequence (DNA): TGTGCCAGCAGTCCGGGAGGGCTCAATGAGCAGTTCTTC.